The 21 T cell receptor beta chains reported below all come from one sample, sequenced in a study of spatial heterogeneity in lung cancer (dated by TCRdb to between 2017 and 2020). The method behind the library was 5' RACE. The instrument given in TCRdb is NextSeq 500. Using fastp at Q25 and MiXCR, TCRdb reprocessed the public reads and kept productive beta chains. Rows matching on CDR3 protein sequence are summarized as one entry with the most common DNA and genes. The sample data list approximately 49,000 distinct CDR3 sequences, and less than 6% of these were observed just once. Of the sample, 8.5% to 14% falls within the top ten clones. The time point label on this specimen signifies: sample taken at primary tumor resection. Whole RNA extracted from tumor and nontumor lung tissue, or from cryopreserved PBMC samples, was used for TCR sequencing without cell sorting. Specimen: PBMCs, collected at surgery. The receptors here all came from a male donor with early-stage non-small cell lung cancer.

This clonotype was detected many times. The DNA of the CDR3 is TGTGCCAGCAGCTTCCCTCTGCCCCCAGAGACCCAGTACTTC. Its translation: CASSFPLPPETQYF. The V call is TRBV7-8, the J call TRBJ2-5; D ambiguous. Germline CDR1 and CDR2: SGHVS and FQNEAQ. The ends were cut back, 3 bases at V and 4 bases at J, with 12 bases in the middle. The CDR3 contains 14 residues.

This clonotype was picked up many times. CDR3 loop: CASSRAWTSEYNEQFF. CDR3 in DNA: TGTGCCAGCAGCCGGGCTTGGACTAGCGAATACAATGAGCAGTTCTTC. This chain connects TRBV5-6 to TRBJ2-1; 9 nucleotides agree with TRBD2. CDR1 is SGHDT and CDR2 is YYEEEE in the germline V gene. The CDR3 has 16 residues. V gave up 4 bases and J gave up 4 bases; unmatched junction bases: 9.

The chain joins TRBV13 to TRBJ2-2; D not certain. CDR3 size: 13 residues. Trimming took 2 bases from V and 2 from J, leaving 3 bases between them. From germline, CDR1 is PRHDT and CDR2 FYEKMQ (reference sequence). The CDR3 coding sequence is TGTGCCAGCAGCTTACGTAACACCGGGGAGCTGTTTTTT. It codes for CASSLRNTGELFF.

This clonotype was counted ten times or more. V and J are TRBV7-9 and TRBJ2-1, with D tentatively TRBD2 (7 bases). The CDR3 has 15 amino acids. V dropped 4 bases and J dropped 10 bases, with 20 bases sitting between them. CDR1 is SEHNR, CDR2 FQNEAQ, per germline (reference sequence). CDR3 in amino acids: CASSSRGGTLLEQFF. Written as DNA, the CDR3 is TGTGCCAGCAGCTCGAGGGGGGGAACCCTTCTGGAGCAGTTCTTC.

There are many counts of this clonotype. The chain is built from TRBV20-1 and TRBJ2-5; TRBD2 matches at 10 bases. V shed 6 bases, J shed 5 bases, and the junction held 6 bases outside the gene matches. The CDR3 runs to 13 residues. CDR1 is DFQATT and CDR2 is SNEGSKA in the germline V gene (reference sequence). CDR3 sequence: CSAPTSGIETQYF. DNA of the CDR3: TGCAGTGCGCCTACTAGCGGGATTGAGACCCAGTACTTC.

Many counts were recorded for this clonotype. The gene calls are TRBV27 and TRBJ2-5; 8 bases align to TRBD1. J lost 5 bases, V lost 6 bases, and 8 bases had no gene match. The CDR3 length is 14 residues. From germline, CDR1 is MNHEY and CDR2 SMNVEV (reference sequence). In nucleotides, the CDR3 is TGTGCCAGCAGCCCAGGGGGCTGGAGGGAGACCCAGTACTTC. It codes for CASSPGGWRETQYF.

This clonotype was picked up many times. V gene TRBV14 combines with J gene TRBJ2-2, with D possibly being TRBD2 (5 bases). V was pared by 6 bases and J by 1 base, with 12 bases between. This CDR3 spans 15 amino acids. CDR1 is SGHDN, CDR2 FVKESK, per germline. The CDR3 sequence is CASSPLEGNTGELFF. In DNA form, the CDR3 reads TGTGCCAGCAGTCCACTAGAGGGGAACACCGGGGAGCTGTTTTTT. Supplemented by reference TRBV14 and TRBJ2-2, the full variable domain reads EAGVTQFPSHSVIEKGQTVTLRCDPISGHDNLYWYRRVMGKEIKFLLHFVKESKQDESGMPNNRFLAERTGGTYSTLKVQPAELEDSGVYFCASSPLEGNTGELFFGEGSRLTVL.

This clonotype was seen at least ten times. The genes are TRBV10-3 and TRBJ1-1; D is perhaps TRBD1 (5 bases). V lost 4 bases and J 14 bases, leaving 17 bases between the germline ends. This CDR3 has 12 amino acids. Germline CDR1 reads ENHRY; CDR2 reads SYGVKD. CDR3: CAISGGNYVSFF. CDR3 bases: TGTGCCATCAGTGGGGGGAATTACGTCAGCTTCTTT.

This clonotype was seen at least ten times. The chain joins TRBV7-9 to TRBJ2-5; D perhaps matches TRBD2 (5 bases). This CDR3 has 15 residues. V lost 1 base to trimming and J lost 5 bases, with 14 bases between them. Per the germline V gene, CDR1 is SEHNR and CDR2 is FQNEAQ (reference sequence). The CDR3 spells CASSLVGELGETQYF. The CDR3 DNA reads TGTGCCAGCAGCTTAGTCGGGGAATTGGGGGAGACCCAGTACTTC.

This clonotype was observed at least ten times. The chain is built from TRBV10-1 and TRBJ2-1; 7 bases align to TRBD1. Trimming cost V 7 bases and J 8 bases; bases outside gene matches: 11. Germline lookup yields CDR1 WNHNN and CDR2 SYGVQD (reference sequence). The CDR3 consists of 14 residues. CDR3 nucleotides: TGCGCCAGCACCCCGGGACAGCCAGGGGATGAGCAGTTCTTC. This translates into CASTPGQPGDEQFF.

This clonotype was counted many times. J is TRBJ2-7 and V is TRBV15; 10 nucleotides line up with TRBD1. The CDR3 consists of 15 residues. CDR1 and CDR2 (germline): LNHNV, YYDKDF (reference sequence). V trimming: 3 bases; J trimming: 2 bases; junction bases outside the gene matches: 4. The CDR3 DNA is TGTGCCACCAGCAGGCCGGGACAGGGGACCTACGAGCAGTACTTC. Its translation: CATSRPGQGTYEQYF.

This clonotype has a count of ten or more. This chain connects TRBV6-4 to TRBJ2-1; D is undetermined. CDR1 and CDR2 (germline): MRHNA, SNTAGT. CDR3 length equals 16 residues. The ends were cut back, 0 bases at V and 0 bases at J, with 9 bases in the middle. The CDR3 nucleotides read TGTGCCAGCAGTGACTCTAGCCGAAGCTCCTACAATGAGCAGTTCTTC. Amino acids: CASSDSSRSSYNEQFF.

This clonotype was found many times. V usage is TRBV6-5 and J usage is TRBJ2-7; TRBD2 is a possible D gene (6 bases). Trimming removed 6 bases from V and 5 bases from J, with 20 bases in between. The germline CDR1 and CDR2 sequences are MNHEY and SVGAGI. The CDR3 covers 15 residues. CDR3 protein: CASSPQILTGDEQYF. CDR3 bases: TGTGCCAGCAGCCCGCAAATACTAACGGGGGACGAGCAGTACTTC.

This clonotype has at least ten counts. The rearrangement links TRBV12-3 or TRBV12-4 to TRBJ2-7, with D possibly being TRBD1 or TRBD2 (5 bases each). Between the trimmed V and J ends, which lost 3 bases and 6 bases, there was a span of 9 bases. The CDR3 spans 12 residues. CDR3 nucleotides: TGTGCCAGCAGTTTTTGGGGGAGCGAGCAGTACTTC. Amino acids: CASSFWGSEQYF.

This clonotype was found many times. The chain combines TRBV24-1 with TRBJ2-2; maybe TRBD1 (6 bases). V was cut by 7 bases and J by 7 bases, with 12 bases left in between. The CDR3 runs 13 residues. CDR1 and CDR2 (germline): KGHDR, SFDVKD. CDR3 loop: CATSHRDGGELFF. The CDR3 DNA reads as TGTGCCACCAGCCACAGGGACGGCGGGGAGCTGTTTTTT.

This clonotype was found many times. The chain is built from TRBV28 and TRBJ2-3; the match to TRBD1 covers 11 bases. The CDR3 is 13 residues long. V was pared by 10 bases and J by 8 bases, with 8 bases of the junction left unmatched. The germline gives CDR1 MDHEN, CDR2 SYDVKM. The CDR3, as DNA: TGTGCCACCGGGACAGGGGGGCCTGGTACGCAGTATTTT. Its protein is CATGTGGPGTQYF. The entire variable domain, with the rest obtained from reference TRBV28 and TRBJ2-3, is as follows: DVKVTQSSRYLVKRTGEKVFLECVQDMDHENMFWYRQDPGLGLRLIYFSYDVKMKEKGDIPEGYSVSREKKERFSLILESASTNQTSMYLCATGTGGPGTQYFGPGTRLTVL.

The table lists this clonotype with many counts. This chain uses TRBV5-1 with TRBJ2-2, with D tentatively TRBD2 (5 bases). Between the trimmed V and J ends, which lost 4 bases and 6 bases, there was a span of 13 bases. This CDR3 spans 14 amino acids. Germline V lookup: CDR1 SGHRS, CDR2 YFSETQ. CDR3 nucleotides: TGCGCCAGCAGCCGCGATGCGGGTTCCGGGGAGCTGTTTTTT. Translated, it gives CASSRDAGSGELFF.

This clonotype has a count of ten or more. The chain combines TRBV20-1 with TRBJ1-6, with D possibly matching TRBD1 (5 bases). Germline CDR1 is DFQATT and CDR2 is SNEGSKA (reference sequence). The CDR3 covers 13 residues. CDR3 residues: CSSRDPTNSPLHF. The CDR3, as DNA: TGCAGCTCCCGGGACCCAACTAATTCACCCCTCCACTTT.

This clonotype was counted ten times or more. This rearrangement joins TRBV28 to TRBJ2-1; TRBD1 or TRBD2 may be the D gene (7 bases each). Germline assignment: CDR1 MDHEN and CDR2 SYDVKM. This CDR3 has 16 amino acids. Trimming stripped 10 bases from V and 1 base from J, with 20 bases between. The CDR3 is CATGGGGAPSYNEQFF. CDR3 coding DNA: TGTGCCACAGGGGGGGGCGGGGCTCCTTCCTACAATGAGCAGTTCTTC.

This clonotype was observed at least ten times. The chain uses TRBV2 and TRBJ2-7; perhaps TRBD2 as D (5 bases). The CDR3 extends over 14 amino acids. The V gene's germline CDR1 is SNHLY and CDR2 FYNNEI. V lost 4 bases and J 1 base, leaving 11 bases between the germline ends. CDR3 protein: CASSALRVSYEQYF. Here the CDR3 DNA reads TGTGCCAGCAGTGCCCTGAGGGTTTCCTACGAGCAGTACTTC.

This clonotype was recorded at least ten times. The chain has TRBV6-2 or TRBV6-3 and TRBJ1-5; unclear D gene. The V gene's germline CDR1 is MNHEY and CDR2 SVGEGT. V lost 0 bases and J lost 0, with 15 bases in between. The CDR3 extends over 18 amino acids. The CDR3: CASSYSKDGYYSNQPQHF. The CDR3 nucleotides are TGTGCCAGCAGTTACTCGAAGGACGGATATTATAGCAATCAGCCCCAGCATTTT.